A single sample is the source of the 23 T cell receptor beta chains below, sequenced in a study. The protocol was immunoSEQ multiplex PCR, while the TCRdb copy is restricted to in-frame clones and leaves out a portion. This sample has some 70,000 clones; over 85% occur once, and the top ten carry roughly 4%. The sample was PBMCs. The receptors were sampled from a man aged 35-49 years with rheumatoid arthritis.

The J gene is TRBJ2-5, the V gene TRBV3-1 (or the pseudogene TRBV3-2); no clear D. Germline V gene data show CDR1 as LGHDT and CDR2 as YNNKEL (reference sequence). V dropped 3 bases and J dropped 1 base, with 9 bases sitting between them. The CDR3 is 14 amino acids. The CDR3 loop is CASSHRYSQETQYF. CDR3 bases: TGTGCCAGCAGCCATCGGTATAGCCAAGAGACCCAGTACTTC.

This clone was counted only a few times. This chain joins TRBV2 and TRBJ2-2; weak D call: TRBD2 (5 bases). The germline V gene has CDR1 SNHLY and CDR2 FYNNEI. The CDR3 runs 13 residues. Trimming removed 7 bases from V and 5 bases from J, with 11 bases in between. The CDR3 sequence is CASIRGFTGELFF. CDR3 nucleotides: TGTGCCAGCATAAGAGGGTTTACCGGGGAGCTGTTTTTT.

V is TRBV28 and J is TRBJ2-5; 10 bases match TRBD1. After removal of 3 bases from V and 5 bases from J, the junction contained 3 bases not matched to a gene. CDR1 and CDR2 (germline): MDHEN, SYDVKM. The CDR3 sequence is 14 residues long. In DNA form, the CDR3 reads TGTGCCAGCAGTTTGACAGGGGGCGGGGAGACCCAGTACTTC. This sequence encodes CASSLTGGGETQYF.

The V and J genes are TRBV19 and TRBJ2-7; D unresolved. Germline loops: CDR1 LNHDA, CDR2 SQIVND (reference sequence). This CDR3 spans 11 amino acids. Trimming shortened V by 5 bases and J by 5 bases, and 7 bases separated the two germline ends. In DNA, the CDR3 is TGTGCCAGTAGTGCCCTCCACGAGCAGTACTTC. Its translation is CASSALHEQYF.

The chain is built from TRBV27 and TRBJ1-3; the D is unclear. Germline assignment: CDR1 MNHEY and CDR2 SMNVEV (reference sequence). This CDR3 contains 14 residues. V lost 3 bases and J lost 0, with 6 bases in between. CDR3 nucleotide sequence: TGTGCCAGCAGTTTTTCGCTCTCTGGAAACACCATATATTTT. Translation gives CASSFSLSGNTIYF.

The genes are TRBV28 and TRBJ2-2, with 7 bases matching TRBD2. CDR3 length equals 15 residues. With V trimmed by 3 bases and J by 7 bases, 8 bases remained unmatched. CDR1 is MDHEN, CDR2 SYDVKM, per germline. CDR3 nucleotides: TGTGCCAGCAGTTTGGGCGGGAGCCGAGGCGGGGAGCTGTTTTTT. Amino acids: CASSLGGSRGGELFF.

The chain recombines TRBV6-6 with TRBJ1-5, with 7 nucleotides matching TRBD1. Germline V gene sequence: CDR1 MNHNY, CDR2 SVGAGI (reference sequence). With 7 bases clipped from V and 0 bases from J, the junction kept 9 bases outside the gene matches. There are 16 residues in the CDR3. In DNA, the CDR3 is TGTGCCAGCACCCTACTGGGGACAGATAGCAATCAGCCCCAGCATTTT. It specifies CASTLLGTDSNQPQHF.

Here the CDR3 DNA reads TGTGCCAGCAGTTCGCTGGGGTGGGGCAGAGAGACCCAGTACTTC. Residues: CASSSLGWGRETQYF. The genes are TRBV6-5 and TRBJ2-5; possibly TRBD1 for D (5 bases). CDR1 MNHEY and CDR2 SVGAGI come from the germline V gene. V was shortened by 4 bases and J by 4 bases, with 16 bases between the two germline ends. The CDR3 covers 15 residues.

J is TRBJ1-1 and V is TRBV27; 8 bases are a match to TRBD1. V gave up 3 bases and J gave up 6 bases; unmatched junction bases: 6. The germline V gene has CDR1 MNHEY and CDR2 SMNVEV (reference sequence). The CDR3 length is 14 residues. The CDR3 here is CASSFRIQGAEAFF. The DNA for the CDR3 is TGTGCCAGCAGTTTCCGGATACAGGGGGCTGAAGCTTTCTTT.

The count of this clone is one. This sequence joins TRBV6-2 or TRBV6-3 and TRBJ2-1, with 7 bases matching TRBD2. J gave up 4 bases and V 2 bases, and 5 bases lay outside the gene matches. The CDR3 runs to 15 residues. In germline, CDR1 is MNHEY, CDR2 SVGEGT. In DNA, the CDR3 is TGTGCCAGCAGTTACCATAGCGGGCAGTACAATGAGCAGTTCTTC. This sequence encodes CASSYHSGQYNEQFF.

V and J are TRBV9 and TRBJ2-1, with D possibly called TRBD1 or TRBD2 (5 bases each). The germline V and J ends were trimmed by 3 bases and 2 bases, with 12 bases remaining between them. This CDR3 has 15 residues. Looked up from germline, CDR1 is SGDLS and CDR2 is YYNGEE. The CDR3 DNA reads TGTGCCAGCAGCGAACGGGACCTAACCTACAATGAGCAGTTCTTC. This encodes CASSERDLTYNEQFF.

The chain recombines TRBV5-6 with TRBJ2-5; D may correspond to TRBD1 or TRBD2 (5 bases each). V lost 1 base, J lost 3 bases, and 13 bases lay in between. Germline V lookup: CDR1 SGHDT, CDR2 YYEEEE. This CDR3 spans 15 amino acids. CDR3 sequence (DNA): TGTGCCAGCAGCTTGCTTTGGGACGGAGAAGAGACCCAGTACTTC. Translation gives CASSLLWDGEETQYF.

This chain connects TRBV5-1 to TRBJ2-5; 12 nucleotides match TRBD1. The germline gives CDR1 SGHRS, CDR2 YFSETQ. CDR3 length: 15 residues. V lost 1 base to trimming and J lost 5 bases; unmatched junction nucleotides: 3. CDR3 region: CASSLWDRGRETQYF. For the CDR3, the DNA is TGCGCCAGCAGCTTGTGGGACAGGGGGCGGGAGACCCAGTACTTC.

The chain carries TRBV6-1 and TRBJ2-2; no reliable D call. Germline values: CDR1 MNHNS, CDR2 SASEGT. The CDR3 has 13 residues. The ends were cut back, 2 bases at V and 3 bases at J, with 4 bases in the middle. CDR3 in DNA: TGTGCCAGCAGTGAACGGGACACCGGGGAGCTGTTTTTT. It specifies CASSERDTGELFF.

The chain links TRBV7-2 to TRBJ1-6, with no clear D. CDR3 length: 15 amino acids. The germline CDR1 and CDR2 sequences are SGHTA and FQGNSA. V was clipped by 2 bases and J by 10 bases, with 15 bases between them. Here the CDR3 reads CASSLKVSEWSPLHF. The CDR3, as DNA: TGTGCCAGCAGCTTAAAAGTCTCCGAGTGGTCACCCCTCCACTTT.

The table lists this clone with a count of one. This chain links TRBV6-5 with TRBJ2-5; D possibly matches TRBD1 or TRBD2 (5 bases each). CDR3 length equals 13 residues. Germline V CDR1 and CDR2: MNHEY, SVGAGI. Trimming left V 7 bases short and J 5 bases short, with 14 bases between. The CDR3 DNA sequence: TGTGCCAGCACAATGGGGGTCGGGGAGACCCAGTACTTC. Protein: CASTMGVGETQYF.

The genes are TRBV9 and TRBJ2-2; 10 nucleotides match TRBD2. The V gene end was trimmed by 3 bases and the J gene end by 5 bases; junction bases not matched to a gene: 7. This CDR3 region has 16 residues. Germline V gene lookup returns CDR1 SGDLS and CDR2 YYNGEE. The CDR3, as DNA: TGTGCCAGCAGCGCCACACTAGCGGGGTCTACCGGGGAGCTGTTTTTT. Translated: CASSATLAGSTGELFF.

CDR3 in DNA: TGTGCCAGCAGAAGACAGGGGATGGGAGATACGCAGTATTTT. Translating it yields CASRRQGMGDTQYF. The chain is built from TRBV6-5 and TRBJ2-3; TRBD1 agrees at 8 bases. Per germline, CDR1 MNHEY and CDR2 SVGAGI. The CDR3 spans 14 residues. V was pared by 6 bases and J by 5 bases, with 7 bases of the junction left unmatched.

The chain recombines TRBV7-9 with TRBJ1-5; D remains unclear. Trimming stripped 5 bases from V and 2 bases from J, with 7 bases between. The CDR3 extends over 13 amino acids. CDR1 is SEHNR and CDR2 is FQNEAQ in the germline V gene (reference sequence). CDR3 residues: CASSPWGNQPQHF. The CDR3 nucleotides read TGTGCCAGCAGCCCGTGGGGCAATCAGCCCCAGCATTTT.

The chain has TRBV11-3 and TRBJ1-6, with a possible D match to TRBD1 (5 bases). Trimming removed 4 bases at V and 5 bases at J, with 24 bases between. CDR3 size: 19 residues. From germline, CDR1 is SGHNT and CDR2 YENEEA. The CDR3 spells CASSSDPLGGYGDNSPLHF. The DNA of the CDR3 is TGTGCCAGCAGCTCCGACCCACTGGGGGGGTACGGGGATAATTCACCCCTCCACTTT.

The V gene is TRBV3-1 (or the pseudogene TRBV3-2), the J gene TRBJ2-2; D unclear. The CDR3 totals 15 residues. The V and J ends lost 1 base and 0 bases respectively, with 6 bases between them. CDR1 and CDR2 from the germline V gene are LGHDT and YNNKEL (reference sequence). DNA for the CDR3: TGTGCCAGCAGCCAAGGACCCGCGAACACCGGGGAGCTGTTTTTT. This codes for CASSQGPANTGELFF.

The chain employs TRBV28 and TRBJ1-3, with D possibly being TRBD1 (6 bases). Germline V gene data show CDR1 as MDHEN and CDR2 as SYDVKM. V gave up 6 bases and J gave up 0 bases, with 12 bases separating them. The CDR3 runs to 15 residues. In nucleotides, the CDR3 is TGTGCCAGCAGCCCCGACAGGCGCTCTGGAAACACCATATATTTT. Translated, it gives CASSPDRRSGNTIYF. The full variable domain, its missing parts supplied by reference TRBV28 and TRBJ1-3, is DVKVTQSSRYLVKRTGEKVFLECVQDMDHENMFWYRQDPGLGLRLIYFSYDVKMKEKGDIPEGYSVSREKKERFSLILESASTNQTSMYLCASSPDRRSGNTIYFGEGSWLTVV.

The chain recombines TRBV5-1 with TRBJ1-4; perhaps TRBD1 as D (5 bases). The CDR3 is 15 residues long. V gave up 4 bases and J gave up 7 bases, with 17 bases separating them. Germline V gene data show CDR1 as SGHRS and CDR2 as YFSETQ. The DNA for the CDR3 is TGCGCCAGCAGCCGGGACGCCTTGGCGGGTGAAAAACTGTTTTTT. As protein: CASSRDALAGEKLFF.